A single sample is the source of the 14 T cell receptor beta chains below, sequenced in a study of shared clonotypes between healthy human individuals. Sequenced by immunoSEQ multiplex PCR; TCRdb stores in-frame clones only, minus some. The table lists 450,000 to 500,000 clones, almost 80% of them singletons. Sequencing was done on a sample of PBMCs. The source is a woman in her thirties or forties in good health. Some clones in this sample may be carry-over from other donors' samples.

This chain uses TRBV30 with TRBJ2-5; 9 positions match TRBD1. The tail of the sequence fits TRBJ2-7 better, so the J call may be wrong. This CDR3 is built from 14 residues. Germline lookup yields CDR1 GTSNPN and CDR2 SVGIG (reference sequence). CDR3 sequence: CAWSTGTGTYEQYF. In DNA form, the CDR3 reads TGTGCCTGGAGTACCGGGACAGGGACCTACGAGCAGTACTTC.

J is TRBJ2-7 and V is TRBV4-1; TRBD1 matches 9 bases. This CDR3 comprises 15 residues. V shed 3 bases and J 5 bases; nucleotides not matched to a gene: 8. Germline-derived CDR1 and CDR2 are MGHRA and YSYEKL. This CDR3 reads CASSQWTGVLDEQYF. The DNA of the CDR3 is TGCGCCAGCAGCCAGTGGACAGGGGTTTTGGACGAGCAGTACTTC.

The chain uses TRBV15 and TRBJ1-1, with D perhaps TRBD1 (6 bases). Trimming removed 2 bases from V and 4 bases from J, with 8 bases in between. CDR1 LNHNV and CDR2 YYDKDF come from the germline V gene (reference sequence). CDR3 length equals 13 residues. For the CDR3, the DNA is TGTGCCACCAGCAGACCACAGGGCACTGAAGCTTTCTTT. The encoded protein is CATSRPQGTEAFF.

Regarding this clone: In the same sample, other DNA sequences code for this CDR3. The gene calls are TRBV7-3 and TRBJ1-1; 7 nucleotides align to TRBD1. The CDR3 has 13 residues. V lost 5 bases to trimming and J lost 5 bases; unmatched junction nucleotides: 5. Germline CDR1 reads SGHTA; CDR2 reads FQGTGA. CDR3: CASSPQGGTEAFF. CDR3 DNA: TGTGCCAGCAGCCCCCAGGGGGGGACTGAAGCTTTCTTT.

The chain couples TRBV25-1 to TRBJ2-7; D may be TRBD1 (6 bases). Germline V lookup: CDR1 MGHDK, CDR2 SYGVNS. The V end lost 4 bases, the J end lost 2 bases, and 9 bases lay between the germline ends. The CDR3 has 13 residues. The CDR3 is CASSAGVPYEQYF. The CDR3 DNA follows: TGTGCCAGCAGTGCAGGGGTTCCCTACGAGCAGTACTTC.

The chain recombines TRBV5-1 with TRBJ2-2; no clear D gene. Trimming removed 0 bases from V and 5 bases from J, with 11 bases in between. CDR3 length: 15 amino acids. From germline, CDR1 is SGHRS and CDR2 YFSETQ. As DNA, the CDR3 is TGCGCCAGCAGCTTGGGTCTGGGCCCGACCGGGGAGCTGTTTTTT. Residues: CASSLGLGPTGELFF.

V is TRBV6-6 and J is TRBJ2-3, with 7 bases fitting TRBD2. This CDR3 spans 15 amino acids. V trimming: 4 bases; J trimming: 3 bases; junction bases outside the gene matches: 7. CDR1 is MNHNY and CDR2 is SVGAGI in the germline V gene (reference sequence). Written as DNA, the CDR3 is TGTGCCAGCAGTTGGGCGGGAGATGGAACAGATACGCAGTATTTT. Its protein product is CASSWAGDGTDTQYF.

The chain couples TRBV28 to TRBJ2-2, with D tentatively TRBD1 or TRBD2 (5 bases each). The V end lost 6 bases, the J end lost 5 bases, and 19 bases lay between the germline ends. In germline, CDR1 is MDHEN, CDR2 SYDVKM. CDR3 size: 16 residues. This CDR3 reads CASSWTLTEGTGELFF. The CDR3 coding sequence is TGTGCCAGCAGCTGGACTCTCACCGAGGGGACCGGGGAGCTGTTTTTT. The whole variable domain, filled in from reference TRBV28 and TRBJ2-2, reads DVKVTQSSRYLVKRTGEKVFLECVQDMDHENMFWYRQDPGLGLRLIYFSYDVKMKEKGDIPEGYSVSREKKERFSLILESASTNQTSMYLCASSWTLTEGTGELFFGEGSRLTVL.

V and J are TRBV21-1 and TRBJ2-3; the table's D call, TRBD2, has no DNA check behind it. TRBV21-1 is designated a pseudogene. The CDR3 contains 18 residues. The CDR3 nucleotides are TGTGCCAGCAGCAGACTAGCGGGACTGGCCGAGATCACAGATACGCAGTATTTT. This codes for CASSRLAGLAEITDTQYF.

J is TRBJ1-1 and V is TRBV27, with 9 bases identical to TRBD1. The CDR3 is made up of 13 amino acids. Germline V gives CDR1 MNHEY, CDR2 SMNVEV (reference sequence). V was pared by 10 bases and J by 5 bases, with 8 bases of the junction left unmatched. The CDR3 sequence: CATKTGGRTEAFF. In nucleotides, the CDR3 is TGTGCCACCAAGACAGGGGGGAGGACTGAAGCTTTCTTT.

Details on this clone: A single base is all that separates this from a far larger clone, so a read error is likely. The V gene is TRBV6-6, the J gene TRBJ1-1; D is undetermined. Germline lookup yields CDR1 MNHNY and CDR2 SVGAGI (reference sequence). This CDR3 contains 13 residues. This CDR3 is CAGSYSISTEAFF. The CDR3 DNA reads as TGTGCCGGCAGTTACTCTATCAGCACTGAAGCTTTCTTT.

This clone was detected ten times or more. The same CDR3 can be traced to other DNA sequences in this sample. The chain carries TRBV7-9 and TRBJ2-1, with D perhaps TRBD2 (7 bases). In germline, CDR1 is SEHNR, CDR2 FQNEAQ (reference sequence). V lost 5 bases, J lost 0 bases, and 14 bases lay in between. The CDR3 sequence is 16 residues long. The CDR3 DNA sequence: TGTGCCAGCAGCGCCTGGGGGGGCGTCTCCTACAATGAGCAGTTCTTC. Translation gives CASSAWGGVSYNEQFF.

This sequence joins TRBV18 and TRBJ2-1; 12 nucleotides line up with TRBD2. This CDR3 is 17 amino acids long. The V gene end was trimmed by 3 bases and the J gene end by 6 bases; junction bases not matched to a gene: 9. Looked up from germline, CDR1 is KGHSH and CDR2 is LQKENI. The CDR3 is CASSPGLAGTRGNEQFF. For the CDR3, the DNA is TGTGCCAGCTCACCCGGACTAGCGGGAACCAGGGGCAATGAGCAGTTCTTC.

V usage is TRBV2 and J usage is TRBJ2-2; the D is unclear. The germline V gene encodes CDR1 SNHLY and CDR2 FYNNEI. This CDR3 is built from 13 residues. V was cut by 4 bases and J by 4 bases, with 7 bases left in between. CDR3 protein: CASSAWSTGELFF. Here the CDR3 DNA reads TGTGCCAGCAGTGCGTGGAGCACCGGGGAGCTGTTTTTT.